Each of the 7 T cell receptor beta chains below was sequenced from the same sample in a study of cytomegalovirus exposure and HLA in healthy donors. Primers for the PCR totalled 60 Vbeta and 13 Jbeta. Sequenced by immunoSEQ multiplex PCR; TCRdb stores in-frame clones only, minus some. The data contain about 110,000 clones, over 60% of them singletons. The sample consisted of PBMCs. These TCRs come from a woman under 40 in good health and CMV-seronegative.

V is TRBV7-2 and J is TRBJ2-7; TRBD1 aligns across 7 bases. Germline loops: CDR1 SGHTA, CDR2 FQGNSA. The CDR3 covers 13 residues. The trim removed 3 bases at V and 6 bases at J, leaving 5 bases unmatched. This CDR3 is CASSFKTGSEQYF. The CDR3 DNA reads TGTGCCAGCAGCTTCAAGACAGGGAGCGAGCAGTACTTC.

This clone was found once. The chain employs TRBV6-6 and TRBJ2-7; TRBD1 matches 12 bases. The germline V gene has CDR1 MNHNY and CDR2 SVGAGI (reference sequence). Losses at the gene ends were 6 bases for V and 7 bases for J; bases not matched to a gene: 10. CDR3 length equals 15 residues. The DNA of the CDR3 is TGTGCCAGCAGAACGACCGGGACAGGGGGCAGTGAGCAGTACTTC. Its translation: CASRTTGTGGSEQYF.

This clone was observed once. The chain carries TRBV27 and TRBJ2-4, with 8 nucleotides matching TRBD1. This CDR3 contains 12 residues. Germline loops: CDR1 MNHEY, CDR2 SMNVEV (reference sequence). The V and J ends lost 6 bases and 16 bases, in that order; junction bases with no gene match: 11. The CDR3 region has the DNA TGTGCCAGCAGAACAGGGACAGGTGTTTGTTACTTC. Translated, it gives CASRTGTGVCYF.

This chain uses TRBV4-3 with TRBJ1-2; the match to TRBD1 covers 7 bases. This CDR3 has 15 residues. Germline V gene sequence: CDR1 LGHNA, CDR2 YSLEER. The ends lost 2 bases at V and 3 bases at J; junction bases unmatched: 6. The CDR3 sequence: CASSQHGTADYGYTF. CDR3 coding DNA: TGCGCCAGCAGCCAACATGGGACAGCAGACTATGGCTACACCTTC.

The chain combines TRBV4-3 with TRBJ2-4, with no clear D. The germline CDR1 and CDR2 sequences are LGHNA and YSLEER. The CDR3 extends over 13 amino acids. Trimming left V 0 bases short and J 8 bases short, with 8 bases between. In DNA, the CDR3 is TGCGCCAGCAGCCAAGATCTCTCCTACATTCAGTACTTC. Translating gives CASSQDLSYIQYF.

The V call is TRBV4-3, the J call TRBJ1-2; D unresolved. This CDR3 has 14 amino acids. From germline, CDR1 is LGHNA and CDR2 YSLEER. Between the trimmed V and J ends, which lost 0 bases and 0 bases, there was a span of 5 bases. The CDR3 DNA is TGCGCCAGCAGCCAAGAGACAACTAACTATGGCTACACCTTC. Protein product: CASSQETTNYGYTF.

This chain uses TRBV6-1 with TRBJ1-2, with D hard to call. CDR1 is MNHNS and CDR2 is SASEGT in the germline V gene. Trimming shortened V by 6 bases and J by 6 bases, and 17 bases separated the two germline ends. CDR3 length equals 14 residues. CDR3 in amino acids: CASRELGVIHGYTF. CDR3 DNA sequence: TGTGCCAGCAGGGAACTGGGAGTAATCCATGGCTACACCTTC.